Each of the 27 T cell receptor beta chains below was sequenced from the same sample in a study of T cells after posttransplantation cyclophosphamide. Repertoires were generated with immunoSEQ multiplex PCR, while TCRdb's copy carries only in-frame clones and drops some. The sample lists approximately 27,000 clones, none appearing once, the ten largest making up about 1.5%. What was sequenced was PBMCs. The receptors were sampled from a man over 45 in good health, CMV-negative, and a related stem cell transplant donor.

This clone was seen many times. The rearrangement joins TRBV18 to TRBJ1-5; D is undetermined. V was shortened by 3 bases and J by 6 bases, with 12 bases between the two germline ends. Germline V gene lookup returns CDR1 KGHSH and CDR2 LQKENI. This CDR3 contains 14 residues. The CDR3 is CASSPRADGQPQHF. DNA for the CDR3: TGTGCCAGCTCACCGAGGGCGGACGGTCAGCCCCAGCATTTT.

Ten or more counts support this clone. CDR3 DNA sequence: TGTGCCAGCAGCTTAGAAATAGGGGGCTCCTACGAGCAGTACTTC. As protein: CASSLEIGGSYEQYF. The chain has TRBV11-2 and TRBJ2-7; possibly TRBD1 for D (6 bases). Trimming cost V 0 bases and J 0 bases, with 9 bases left between them. Germline V gene data show CDR1 as SGHAT and CDR2 as FQNNGV. The CDR3 extends over 15 amino acids.

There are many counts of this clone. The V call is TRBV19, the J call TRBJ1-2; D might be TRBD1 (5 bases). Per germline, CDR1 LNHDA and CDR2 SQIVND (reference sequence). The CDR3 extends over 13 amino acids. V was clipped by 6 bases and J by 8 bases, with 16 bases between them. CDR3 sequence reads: CASSSDSRMGYTF. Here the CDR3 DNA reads TGTGCCAGTAGCTCCGACAGCCGCATGGGCTACACCTTC.

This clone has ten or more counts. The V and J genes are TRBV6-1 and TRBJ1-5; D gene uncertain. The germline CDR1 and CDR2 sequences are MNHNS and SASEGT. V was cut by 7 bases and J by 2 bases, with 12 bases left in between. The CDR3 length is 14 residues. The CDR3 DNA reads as TGTGCCAGCACTAGGACTAATCGCAATCAGCCCCAGCATTTT. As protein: CASTRTNRNQPQHF.

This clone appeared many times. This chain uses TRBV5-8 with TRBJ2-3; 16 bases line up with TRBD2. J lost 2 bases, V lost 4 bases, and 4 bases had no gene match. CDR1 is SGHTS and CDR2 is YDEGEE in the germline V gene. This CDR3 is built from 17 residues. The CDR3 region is CASSIGTSGGATDTQYF. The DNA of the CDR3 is TGTGCCAGCAGCATAGGGACTAGCGGGGGGGCCACAGATACGCAGTATTTT.

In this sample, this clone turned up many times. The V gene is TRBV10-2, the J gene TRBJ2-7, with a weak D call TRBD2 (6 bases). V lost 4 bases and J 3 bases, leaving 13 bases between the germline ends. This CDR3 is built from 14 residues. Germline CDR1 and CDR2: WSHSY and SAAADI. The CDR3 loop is CASSAFGGLYEQYF. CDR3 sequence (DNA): TGCGCCAGCAGTGCTTTCGGGGGACTCTACGAGCAGTACTTC.

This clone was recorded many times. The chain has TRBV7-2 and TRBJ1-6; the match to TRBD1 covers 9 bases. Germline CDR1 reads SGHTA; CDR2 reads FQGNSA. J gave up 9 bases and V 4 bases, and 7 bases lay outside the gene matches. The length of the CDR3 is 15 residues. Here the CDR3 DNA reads TGTGCCAGCAGCTCGGGACAGGGCGATTCTTCACCCCTCCACTTT. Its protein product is CASSSGQGDSSPLHF.

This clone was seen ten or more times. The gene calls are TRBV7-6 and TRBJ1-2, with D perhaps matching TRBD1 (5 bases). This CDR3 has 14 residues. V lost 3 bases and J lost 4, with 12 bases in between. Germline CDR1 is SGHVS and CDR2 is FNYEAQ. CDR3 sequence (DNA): TGTGCCAGCAGCTTGGCAGGGTTCAGCTATGGCTACACCTTC. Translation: CASSLAGFSYGYTF. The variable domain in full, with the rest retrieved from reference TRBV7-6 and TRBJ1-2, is GAGVSQSPRYKVTKRGQDVALRCDPISGHVSLYWYRQALGQGPEFLTYFNYEAQQDKSGLPNDRFSAERPEGSISTLTIQRTEQRDSAMYRCASSLAGFSYGYTFGSGTRLTVV.

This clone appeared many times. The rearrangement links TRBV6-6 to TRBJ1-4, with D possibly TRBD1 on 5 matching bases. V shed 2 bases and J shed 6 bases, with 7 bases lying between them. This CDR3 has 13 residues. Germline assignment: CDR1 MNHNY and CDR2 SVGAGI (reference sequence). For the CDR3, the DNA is TGTGCCAGCAGTTACCGCAGGGATGAAAAACTGTTTTTT. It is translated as CASSYRRDEKLFF.

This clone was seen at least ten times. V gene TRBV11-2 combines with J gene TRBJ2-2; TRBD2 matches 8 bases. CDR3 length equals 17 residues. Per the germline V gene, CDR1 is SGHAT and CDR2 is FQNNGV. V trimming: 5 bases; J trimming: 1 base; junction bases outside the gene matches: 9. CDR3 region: CASSPRRLAGNTGELFF. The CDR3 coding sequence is TGTGCCAGCAGCCCACGGCGCCTAGCGGGGAACACCGGGGAGCTGTTTTTT.

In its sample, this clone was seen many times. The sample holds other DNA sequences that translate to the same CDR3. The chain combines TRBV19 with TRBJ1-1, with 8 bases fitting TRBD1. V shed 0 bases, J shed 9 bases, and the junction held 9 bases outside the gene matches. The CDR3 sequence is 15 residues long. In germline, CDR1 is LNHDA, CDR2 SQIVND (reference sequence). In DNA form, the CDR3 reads TGTGCCAGTAGTATAGACCTAGACAGGGGCAGTAAAGCTTTCTTT. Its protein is CASSIDLDRGSKAFF.

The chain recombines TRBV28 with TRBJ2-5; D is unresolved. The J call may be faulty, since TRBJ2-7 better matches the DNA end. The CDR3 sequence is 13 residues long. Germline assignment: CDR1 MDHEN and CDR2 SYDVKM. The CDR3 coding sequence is TGTGCCAGCAGTAACCAATTAGCCTACGAGCAGTACTTC. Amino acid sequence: CASSNQLAYEQYF.

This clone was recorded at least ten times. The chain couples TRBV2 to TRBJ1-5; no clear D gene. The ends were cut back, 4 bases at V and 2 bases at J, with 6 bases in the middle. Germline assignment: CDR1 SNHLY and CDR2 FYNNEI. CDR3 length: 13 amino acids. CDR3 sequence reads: CASSVFGNQPQHF. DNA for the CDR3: TGTGCCAGCAGTGTTTTCGGCAATCAGCCCCAGCATTTT.

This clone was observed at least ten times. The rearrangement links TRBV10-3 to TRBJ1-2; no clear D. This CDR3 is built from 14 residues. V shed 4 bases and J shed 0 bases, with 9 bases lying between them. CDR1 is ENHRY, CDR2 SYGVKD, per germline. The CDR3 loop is CAISVRETNYGYTF. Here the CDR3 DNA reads TGTGCCATCAGTGTTAGGGAGACTAACTATGGCTACACCTTC.

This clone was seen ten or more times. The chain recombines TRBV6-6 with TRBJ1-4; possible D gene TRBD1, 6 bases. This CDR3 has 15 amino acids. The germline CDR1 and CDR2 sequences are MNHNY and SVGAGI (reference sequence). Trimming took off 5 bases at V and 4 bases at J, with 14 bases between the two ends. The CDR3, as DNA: TGTGCCAGCAGTAATAGGGGGGAGGGTAATGAAAAACTGTTTTTT. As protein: CASSNRGEGNEKLFF.

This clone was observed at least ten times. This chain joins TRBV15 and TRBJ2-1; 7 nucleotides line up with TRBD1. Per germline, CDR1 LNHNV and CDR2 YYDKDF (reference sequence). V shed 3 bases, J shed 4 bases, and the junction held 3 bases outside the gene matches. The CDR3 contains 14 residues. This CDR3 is CATSRGQPYNEQFF. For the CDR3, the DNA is TGTGCCACCAGCAGGGGACAGCCTTACAATGAGCAGTTCTTC.

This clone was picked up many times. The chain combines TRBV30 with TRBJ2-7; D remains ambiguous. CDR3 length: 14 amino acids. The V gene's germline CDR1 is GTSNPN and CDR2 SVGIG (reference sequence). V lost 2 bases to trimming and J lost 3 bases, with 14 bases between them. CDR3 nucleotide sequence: TGTGCCTGGAGTTCCGTAACTGGTTACTACGAGCAGTACTTC. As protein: CAWSSVTGYYEQYF.

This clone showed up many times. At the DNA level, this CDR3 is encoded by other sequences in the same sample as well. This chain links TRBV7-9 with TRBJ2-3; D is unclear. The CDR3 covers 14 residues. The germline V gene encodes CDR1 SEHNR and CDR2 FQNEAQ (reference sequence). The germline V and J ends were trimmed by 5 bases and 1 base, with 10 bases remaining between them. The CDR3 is CASSRPPGTDTQYF. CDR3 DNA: TGTGCCAGCAGCCGTCCGCCAGGCACAGATACGCAGTATTTT.

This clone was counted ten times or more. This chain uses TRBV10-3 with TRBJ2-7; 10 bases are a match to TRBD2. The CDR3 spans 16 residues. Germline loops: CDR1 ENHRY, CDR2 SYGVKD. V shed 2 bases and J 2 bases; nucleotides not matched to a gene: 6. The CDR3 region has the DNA TGTGCCATCAGTGAGAAGAAGCGGGGGGGACCCTACGAGCAGTACTTC. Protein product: CAISEKKRGGPYEQYF.

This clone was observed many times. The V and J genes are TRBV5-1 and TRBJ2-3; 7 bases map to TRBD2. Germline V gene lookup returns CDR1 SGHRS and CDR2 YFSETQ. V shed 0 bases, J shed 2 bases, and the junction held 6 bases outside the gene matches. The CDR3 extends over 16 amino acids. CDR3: CASSLGYGRHTDTQYF. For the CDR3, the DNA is TGCGCCAGCAGCTTGGGGTACGGGAGGCACACAGATACGCAGTATTTT.

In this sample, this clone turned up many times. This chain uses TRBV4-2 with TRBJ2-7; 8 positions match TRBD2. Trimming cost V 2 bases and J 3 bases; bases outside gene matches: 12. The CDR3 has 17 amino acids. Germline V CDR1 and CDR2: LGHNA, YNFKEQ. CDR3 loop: CASSQTTSRGVLYEQYF. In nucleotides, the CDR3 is TGTGCCAGCAGCCAAACAACATCGCGGGGGGTCCTCTACGAGCAGTACTTC.

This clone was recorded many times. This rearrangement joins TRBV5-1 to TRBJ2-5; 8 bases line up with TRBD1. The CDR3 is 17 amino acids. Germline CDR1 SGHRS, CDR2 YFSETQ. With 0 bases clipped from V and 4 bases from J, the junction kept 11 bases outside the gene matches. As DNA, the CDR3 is TGCGCCAGCAGCTTGGGGGCAGGGGGCATCGGAATAGAGACCCAGTACTTC. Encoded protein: CASSLGAGGIGIETQYF.

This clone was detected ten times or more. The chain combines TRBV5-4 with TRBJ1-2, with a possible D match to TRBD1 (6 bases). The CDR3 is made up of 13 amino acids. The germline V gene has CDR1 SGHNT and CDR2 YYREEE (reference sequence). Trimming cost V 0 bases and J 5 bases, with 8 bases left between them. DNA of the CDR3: TGTGCCAGCAGCTTGGACACAGGGTATGGCTACACCTTC. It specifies CASSLDTGYGYTF. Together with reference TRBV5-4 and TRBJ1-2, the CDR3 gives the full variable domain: ETGVTQSPTHLIKTRGQQVTLRCSSQSGHNTVSWYQQALGQGPQFIFQYYREEENGRGNFPPRFSGLQFPNYSSELNVNALELDDSALYLCASSLDTGYGYTFGSGTRLTVV.

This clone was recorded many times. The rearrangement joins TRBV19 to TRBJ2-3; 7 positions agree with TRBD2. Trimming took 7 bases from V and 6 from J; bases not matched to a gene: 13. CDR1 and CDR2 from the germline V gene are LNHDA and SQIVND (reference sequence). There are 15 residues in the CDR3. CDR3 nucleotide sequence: TGTGCCAGTAATGGACTAGACTCGAGGAGCGATACGCAGTATTTT. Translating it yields CASNGLDSRSDTQYF.

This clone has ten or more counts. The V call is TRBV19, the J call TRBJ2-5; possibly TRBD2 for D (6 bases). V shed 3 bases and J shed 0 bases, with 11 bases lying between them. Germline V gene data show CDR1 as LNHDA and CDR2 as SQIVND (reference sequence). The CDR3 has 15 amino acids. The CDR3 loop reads CASSIGEANQETQYF. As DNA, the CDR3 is TGTGCCAGTAGTATTGGGGAGGCCAACCAAGAGACCCAGTACTTC.

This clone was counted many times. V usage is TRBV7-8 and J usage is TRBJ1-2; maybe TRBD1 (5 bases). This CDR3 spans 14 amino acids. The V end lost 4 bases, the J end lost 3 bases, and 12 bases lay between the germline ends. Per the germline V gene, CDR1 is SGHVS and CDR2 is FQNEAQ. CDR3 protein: CASSSGWRYYGYTF. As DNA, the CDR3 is TGTGCCAGCAGCTCAGGGTGGCGTTACTATGGCTACACCTTC.

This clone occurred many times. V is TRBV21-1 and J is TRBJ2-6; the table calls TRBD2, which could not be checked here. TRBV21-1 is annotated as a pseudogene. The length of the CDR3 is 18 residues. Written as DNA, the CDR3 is TGTGCCAGCAGCCTCACTGACTCGGTCTCCTCTGGGGCCAACGTCCTGACTTTC. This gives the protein CASSLTDSVSSGANVLTF.